The sequence of this TCR beta chain was determined in a study of cytomegalovirus exposure and HLA in healthy donors (dated by TCRdb to 2016 to 2017). Background on the whole study: According to an earlier analysis of 587 of the donors, about 190 million T cells yielded 100 million or so unique TCR beta sequences and about 300 Gb of sequence data. An early release covering roughly 640 HLA-typed donors comprised about 320 gigabases of sequencing data and tens of millions of unique TCR sequences. Among the 398 genotyped donors, around 81% belonged to the genetic ancestry cluster associated with self-reported Caucasian donors. The study aimed to test whether cataloging public T cell receptors could reveal signatures of past pathogen exposure. The study used immunosequencing to profile the T cell repertoires of about 670 subjects and linked those repertoires to cytomegalovirus serostatus. Besides the first cohort of roughly 660 subjects, a separate validation cohort made up of about 120 different subjects was used. To predict cytomegalovirus infection status, the study brought together high-throughput TCR immunosequencing, statistical association of individual TCRs with disease status, and machine learning. A later analysis re-examined previously published TCR beta repertoires from more than 600 donors and added high-resolution HLA genotyping to investigate patterns of TCR occurrence. Rather than using new phenotypic data, the later analysis identified candidate immune exposures from TCR beta sequences and from how often those sequences occurred across donors. An earlier analysis of 587 of the donors used high-throughput TCR beta sequencing to judge whether each TCR beta V gene segment behaved as functional or pseudogenic. Donor age, sex, ethnicity and CMV serostatus were compiled alongside the repertoire data. Genome-wide SNP genotypes for about three fifths of the roughly 700 donors were used in a later genetic analysis, which treated that subset as a discovery cohort. All discovery cohort repertoires had been generated using a single sequencing platform. Class I and class II HLA loci were covered by the typing at four-digit resolution. The number of donors typed differed by locus, with about 620-630 for A, B, C, DRB1 and DQB1, around 520 for DQA1, 600 to 610 for DPA1, and around 430 for DPB1. Several DR-DQ haplotypes were treated as single units for association and clustering because of strong linkage in the cohort. On average, roughly 250,000 unique TCR beta nucleotide sequences were sequenced per donor among more than 350 genotyped donors of the cohort, with around 19% of those sequences being non-productive. The paper as a whole reports these results and caveats: When HLA alleles, especially DR and DQ, strongly co-occurred, TCR associations were difficult to assign to individual alleles. Several of the top co-occurrence clusters appeared to be linked to parvovirus B19, influenza, CMV and Epstein-Barr virus, according to a later analysis. About 15 rarely observed V segments, including chromosome 9 orphons, were excluded from the earlier analysis of about 600 of the donors because counts were too low. According to a later genetic analysis, donors in an Asian-associated ancestry cluster had fewer N-insertions in productive TCRs than the approximately 650-donor mean. Some IMGT-functional V segments, including TRBV6-2 and TRBV6-3, could not be told apart with the 87-base-pair reads, so those segments were excluded. In an earlier analysis of about 540 of the donors, most TCR beta V segments were observed in productive rearrangements about 87% or about 30% of the time, broadly matching IMGT annotations. A later analysis found that TCR association rates varied across HLA loci, with DRB1 alleles showing the most associated TCRs and HLA-C alleles the fewest. In this cohort, only TCR beta chains were sequenced, and detectable features were limited by the absence of alpha or paired-chain data. Specific HLA alleles were associated with over 15,000 TCR beta sequences at a false discovery rate of 0.05 in a later analysis. According to a later analysis, most CMV-associated TCR beta chains appeared to be HLA-restricted, and the HLA associations seemed to be driven largely by CMV exposure. Cytomegalovirus status was reported to be diagnosed by the classifier with high specificity and sensitivity in both the original and validation cohorts. Most TCR sequences were seen in very few donors, while some public TCRs were found in many individuals. A further reported finding was that TCR beta sequences accurately predicted the HLA-A and HLA-B alleles for most subjects in the first cohort. Because some donors lacked HLA typing at each locus, the association tests relied only on the typed subset. CMV serostatus was the only immune exposure information available for the cohort. A later analysis found that HLA-associated TCR beta chains were more clonally expanded and had lower generation probabilities than equally common non-associated chains. A group of highly shared sequence variants was considered likely to be a technical artifact of the sequencing pipeline. Roughly uniform sequencing depth across donors was assumed in presence/absence analyses, although this assumption may not hold. In a later genetic analysis, a missense DCLRE1C variant was associated with V-gene and J-gene trimming of TCR beta chains, and the association was replicated in an independent cohort. Correlated functional status among segregating V segments might reflect linkage disequilibrium, but an unknown experimental factor could not be ruled out. A few of the identified cytomegalovirus-associated TCR beta chains were confirmed in vitro to be specific for cytomegalovirus antigens. The authors suggested that the approach could potentially be generalized to other disease states and immunological phenotypes. The study gave a list of around 170 TCR beta chains associated with cytomegalovirus.

V drops 1 base and J drops 2 bases, leaving 9 bases in between. Reading the germline V gene gives CDR1 MNHNS and CDR2 SASEGT. The CDR3 contains 14 residues, cysteine and phenylalanine counted. Just CDR3 DNA is preserved here, 42 bases in frame from base 1. Comments on this clone: Its cognate antigen has yet to be identified. One base away there is no much larger clone; base qualities are not given.

In total, over 600 healthy bone marrow donors made up the cohort. At the time of sampling, all cohort members were nominally healthy, though unrecorded immune exposures were likely present. The donor tested CMV seropositive and was one of the 289 seropositive cohort members. A peripheral blood sample was collected from each donor, and TCR beta sequencing was performed on peripheral blood mononuclear cells. Genomic DNA extraction from the blood cell samples was performed with the Qiagen DNeasy Blood Extraction Kit. Library preparation was by the immunoSEQ multiplex PCR assay. For the multiplex PCR, a mixture combining 60 forward primers for TCR Vbeta segments and 13 reverse primers for TCR Jbeta segments was used. The CDR3 region of rearranged TCR beta genes was amplified from genomic DNA by a multiplex PCR assay. The Illumina HiSeq System was used to sequence the amplified TCR beta libraries as 87-base-pair reads. As for how the authors treated the data: In a later analysis, 80 million or so unique TCR beta chains were counted across the 650 to 750 repertoires, and roughly 11 million of these chains were shared by at least two donors. Raw reads were error-corrected and collapsed into unique sequences by a nearest-neighbor algorithm in which closely related sequences were merged to remove PCR and sequencing errors. Alignment of CDR3 sequences to IMGT reference sequences was used to assign V, D and J gene segments. Each retained sequence needed at least a six-nucleotide match to both a V gene segment and a J gene segment. Rearrangements were classified as productive when the CDR3 lacked stop codons and remained in frame with V and J, and all other rearrangements were classified as non-productive. Following IMGT convention, CDR3 was defined as the stretch from the second conserved V-encoded cysteine up to the conserved J-encoded phenylalanine. Sequences without an unambiguous match to a single V gene segment were excluded from the earlier analysis of a few hundred of the donors. An earlier analysis of approximately 590 of the donors classified V segments as functional when productive rearrangements were above 56.7% and as segregating when the standard deviation between donors was above 5%. A statistical classification framework was built for diagnosing cytomegalovirus status from the catalog of TCR beta chain sequences. V and J gene assignment, in a later analysis, came from comparing TCR nucleotide sequences with IMGT/GENE-DB human TR gene sequences. In a later analysis, CDR3 sequences and most-parsimonious VDJ recombination scenarios were assigned using the TCRdist pipeline. In a later analysis, every TCR beta chain was defined by the combination of its CDR3 amino acid sequence and its V-gene family, and reads without a unique V-gene family were dropped. To address suspected cross-contamination and a sequencing artifact, a later analysis removed roughly 640 highly shared, low-generation-probability nucleotide sequences. In a later analysis, a clonal expansion index for each public chain was calculated from normalized within-repertoire ranks of inferred template counts. A later analysis computed generation probabilities with a VDJ recombination model fitted to out-of-frame rearrangements, and checked the results against IGoR. A later analysis scored TCR-TCR, TCR-HLA and TCR-CMV co-occurrence with hypergeometric tests, applying a repertoire-size bias correction to TCR pairs. A later analysis estimated false discovery rates by permuting HLA or CMV assignments 20 times. In a later analysis, co-occurring TCRs were grouped using DBSCAN, and TCRdist sequence similarity was added for clustering within HLA-allele-positive subsets. For co-occurrence clustering, repertoires with fewer than 30,000 or more than 120,000 public chains were excluded, along with a handful of repertoires with anomalous nucleotide sharing. TCRdb took this table from immuneACCESS and kept in-frame rearrangements with V and J called. Such tables lack part of the clones; where checked against another copy, unresolved V genes explain under half of the gap, and the rest is unexplained. That table furnishes V, J and clone size, whereas the DNA furnished D and trimming. The sample table records around 130,000 clones; more than 65% of these occur just once. 2.5% to 3% of the sample comes from the top ten.

The sequenced sample was PBMCs. The receptor was isolated from a woman under 30 in good health and CMV-seropositive. Recombination connected TRBV6-1 to TRBJ2-7; no D gene call is confident. DNA sequence: TGTGCCAGCAGTGAAGTTGGGCCGCCCTACGAGCAGTACTTC. Its product reads: CASSEVGPPYEQYF.